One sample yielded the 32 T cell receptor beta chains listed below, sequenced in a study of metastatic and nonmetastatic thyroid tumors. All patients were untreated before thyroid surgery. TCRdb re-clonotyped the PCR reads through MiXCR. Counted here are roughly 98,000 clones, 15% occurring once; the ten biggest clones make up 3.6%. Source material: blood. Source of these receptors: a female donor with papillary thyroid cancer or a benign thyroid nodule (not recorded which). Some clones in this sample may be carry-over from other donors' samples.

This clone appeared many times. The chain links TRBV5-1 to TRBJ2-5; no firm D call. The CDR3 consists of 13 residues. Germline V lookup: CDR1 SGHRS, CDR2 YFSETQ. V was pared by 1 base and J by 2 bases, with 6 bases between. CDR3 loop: CASSLRRQETQYF. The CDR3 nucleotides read TGCGCCAGCAGCTTGCGGCGGCAAGAGACCCAGTACTTC.

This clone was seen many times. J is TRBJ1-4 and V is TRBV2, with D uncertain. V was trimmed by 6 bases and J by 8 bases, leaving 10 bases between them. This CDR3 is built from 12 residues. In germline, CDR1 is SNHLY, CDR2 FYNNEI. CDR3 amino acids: CASRGPTEKLFF. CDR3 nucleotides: TGTGCCAGCAGGGGTCCTACGGAAAAACTGTTTTTT. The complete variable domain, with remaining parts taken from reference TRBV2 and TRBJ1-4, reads EPEVTQTPSHQVTQMGQEVILRCVPISNHLYFYWYRQILGQKVEFLVSFYNNEISEKSEIFDDQFSVERPDGSNFTLKIRSTKLEDSAMYFCASRGPTEKLFFGSGTQLSVL.

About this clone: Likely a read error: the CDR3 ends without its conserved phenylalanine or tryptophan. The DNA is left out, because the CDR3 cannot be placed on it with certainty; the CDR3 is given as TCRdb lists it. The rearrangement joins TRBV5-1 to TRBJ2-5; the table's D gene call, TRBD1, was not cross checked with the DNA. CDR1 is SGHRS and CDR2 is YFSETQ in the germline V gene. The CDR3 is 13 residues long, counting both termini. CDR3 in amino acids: CASSLGQEGTHYL.

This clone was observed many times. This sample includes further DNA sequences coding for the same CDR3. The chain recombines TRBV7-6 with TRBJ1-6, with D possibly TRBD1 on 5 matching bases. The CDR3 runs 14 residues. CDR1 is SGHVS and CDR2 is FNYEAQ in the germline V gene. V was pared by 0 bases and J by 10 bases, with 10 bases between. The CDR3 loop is CASSLAGEGSPLHF. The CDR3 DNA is TGTGCCAGCAGCTTAGCGGGGGAGGGATCACCCCTCCACTTT.

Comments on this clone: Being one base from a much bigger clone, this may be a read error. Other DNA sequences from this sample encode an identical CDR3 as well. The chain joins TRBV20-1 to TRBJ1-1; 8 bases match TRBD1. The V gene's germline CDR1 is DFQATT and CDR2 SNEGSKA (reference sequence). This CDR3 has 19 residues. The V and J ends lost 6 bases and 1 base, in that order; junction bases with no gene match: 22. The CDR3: CSARPGQGKEGPRNTEAFF. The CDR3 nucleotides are TGCAGTGCCCGTCCTGGACAGGGAAAAGAAGGTCCGCGGAACACTGAAGCTTTCTTT.

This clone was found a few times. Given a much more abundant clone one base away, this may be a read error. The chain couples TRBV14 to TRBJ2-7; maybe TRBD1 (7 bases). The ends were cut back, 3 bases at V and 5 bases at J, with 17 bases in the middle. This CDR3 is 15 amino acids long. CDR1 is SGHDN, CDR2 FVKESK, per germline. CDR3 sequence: CASSQTVTGRNEQYF. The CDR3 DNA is TGTGCCAGCAGCCAGACCGTGACAGGGAGGAACGAGCAGTACTTC.

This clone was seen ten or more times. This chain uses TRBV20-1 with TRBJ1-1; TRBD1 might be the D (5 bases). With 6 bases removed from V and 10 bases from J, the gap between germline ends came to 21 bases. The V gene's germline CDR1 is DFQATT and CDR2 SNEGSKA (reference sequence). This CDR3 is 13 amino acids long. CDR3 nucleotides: TGCAGTGCACCCGCTGGAGGGGCGGAGAGAGCTTTCTTT. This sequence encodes CSAPAGGAERAFF.

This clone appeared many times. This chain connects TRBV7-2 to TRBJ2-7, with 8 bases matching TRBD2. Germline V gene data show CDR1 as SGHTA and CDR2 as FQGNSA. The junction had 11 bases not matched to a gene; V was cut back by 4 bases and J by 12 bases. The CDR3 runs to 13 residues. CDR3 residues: CASSSREGPKRYF. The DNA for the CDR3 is TGTGCCAGCAGCTCCCGGGAGGGACCGAAAAGGTACTTC.

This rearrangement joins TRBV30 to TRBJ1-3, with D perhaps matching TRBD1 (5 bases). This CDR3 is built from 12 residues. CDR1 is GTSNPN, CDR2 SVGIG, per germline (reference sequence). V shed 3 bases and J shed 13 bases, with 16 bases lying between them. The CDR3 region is CAWSLKGATIYF. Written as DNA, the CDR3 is TGTGCCTGGAGCCTGAAAGGGGCGACGATATATTTT.

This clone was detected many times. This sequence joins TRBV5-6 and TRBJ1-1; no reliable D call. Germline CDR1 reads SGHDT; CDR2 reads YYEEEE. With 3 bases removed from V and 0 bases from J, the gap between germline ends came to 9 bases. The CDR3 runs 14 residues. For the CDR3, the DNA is TGTGCCAGCAGCTACCCCCTGATGAACACTGAAGCTTTCTTT. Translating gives CASSYPLMNTEAFF.

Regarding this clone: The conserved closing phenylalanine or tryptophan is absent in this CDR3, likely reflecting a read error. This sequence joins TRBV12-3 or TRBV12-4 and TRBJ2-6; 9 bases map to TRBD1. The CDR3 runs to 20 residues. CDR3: CASSFGAYRDRAGGANVLTL. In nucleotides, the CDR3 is TGTGCCAGCAGTTTCGGGGCCTACCGGGACAGGGCTGGTGGGGCAAACGTCCTGACTTTA.

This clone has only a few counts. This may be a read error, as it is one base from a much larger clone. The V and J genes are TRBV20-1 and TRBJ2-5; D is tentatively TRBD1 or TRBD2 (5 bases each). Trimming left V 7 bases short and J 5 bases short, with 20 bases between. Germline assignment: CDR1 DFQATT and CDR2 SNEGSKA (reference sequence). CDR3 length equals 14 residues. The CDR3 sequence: CSDPDRGTGETQYF. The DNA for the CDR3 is TGCAGTGACCCAGATAGAGGGACGGGCGAGACCCAGTACTTC.

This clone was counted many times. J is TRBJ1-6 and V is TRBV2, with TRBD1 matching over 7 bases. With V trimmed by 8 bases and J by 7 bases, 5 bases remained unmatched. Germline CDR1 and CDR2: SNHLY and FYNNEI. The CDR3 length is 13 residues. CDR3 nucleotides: TGTGCCAGCCGGACAGGCGGCAATTCACCCCTCCACTTT. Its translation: CASRTGGNSPLHF.

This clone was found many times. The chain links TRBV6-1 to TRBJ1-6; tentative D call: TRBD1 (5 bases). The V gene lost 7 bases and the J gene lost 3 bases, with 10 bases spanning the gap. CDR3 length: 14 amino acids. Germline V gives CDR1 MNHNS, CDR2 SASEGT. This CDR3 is CASKQVIYNSPLHF. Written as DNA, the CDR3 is TGTGCCAGCAAACAGGTGATCTATAATTCACCCCTCCACTTT.

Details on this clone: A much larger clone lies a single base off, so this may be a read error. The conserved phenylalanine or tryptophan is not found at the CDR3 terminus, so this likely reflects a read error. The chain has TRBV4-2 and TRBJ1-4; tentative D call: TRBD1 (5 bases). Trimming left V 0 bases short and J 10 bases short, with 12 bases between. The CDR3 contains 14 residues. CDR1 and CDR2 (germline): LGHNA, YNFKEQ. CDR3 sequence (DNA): TGTGCCAGCAGCCAAGATCGGGCAGGGCCAAAACTGTTTCTT. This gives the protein CASSQDRAGPKLFL.

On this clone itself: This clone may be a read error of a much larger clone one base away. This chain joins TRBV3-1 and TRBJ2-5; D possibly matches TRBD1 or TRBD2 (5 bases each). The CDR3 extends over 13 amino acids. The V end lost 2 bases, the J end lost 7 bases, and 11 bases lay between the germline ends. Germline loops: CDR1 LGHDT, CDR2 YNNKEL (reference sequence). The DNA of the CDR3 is TGTGCCAGCAGCCAATTGGGTGGGGGGACCCAGTACTTC. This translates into CASSQLGGGTQYF.

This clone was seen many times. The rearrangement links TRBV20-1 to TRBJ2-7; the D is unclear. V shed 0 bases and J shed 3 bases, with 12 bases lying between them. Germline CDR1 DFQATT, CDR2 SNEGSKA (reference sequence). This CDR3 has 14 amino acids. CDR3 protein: CSARERRPDYEQYF. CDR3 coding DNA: TGCAGTGCTAGAGAGCGTCGGCCCGACTACGAGCAGTACTTC.

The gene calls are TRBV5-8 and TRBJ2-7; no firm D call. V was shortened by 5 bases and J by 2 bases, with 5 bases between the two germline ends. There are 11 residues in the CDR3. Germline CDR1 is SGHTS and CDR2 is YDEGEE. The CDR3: CASSFTYEQYF. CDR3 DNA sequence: TGTGCCAGCAGTTTTACCTACGAGCAGTACTTC.

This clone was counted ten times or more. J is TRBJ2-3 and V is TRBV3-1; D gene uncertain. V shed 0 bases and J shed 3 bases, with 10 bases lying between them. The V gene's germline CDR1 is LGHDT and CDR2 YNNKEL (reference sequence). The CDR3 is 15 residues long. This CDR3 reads CASSQDARLTDTQYF. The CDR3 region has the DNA TGTGCCAGCAGCCAAGACGCGAGACTTACAGATACGCAGTATTTT.

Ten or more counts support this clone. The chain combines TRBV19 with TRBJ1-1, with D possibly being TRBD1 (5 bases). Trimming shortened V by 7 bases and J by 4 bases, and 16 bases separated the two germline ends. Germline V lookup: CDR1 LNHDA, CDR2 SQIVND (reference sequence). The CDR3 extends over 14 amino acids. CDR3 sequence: CASIQDPGGTEAFF. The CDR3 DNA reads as TGTGCCAGTATACAGGACCCGGGGGGCACTGAAGCTTTCTTT.

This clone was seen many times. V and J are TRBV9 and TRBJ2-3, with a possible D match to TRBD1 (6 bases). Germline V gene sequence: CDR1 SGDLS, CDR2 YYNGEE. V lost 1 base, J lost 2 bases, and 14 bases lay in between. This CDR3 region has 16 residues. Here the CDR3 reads CASSVQGGASTDTQYF. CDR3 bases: TGTGCCAGCAGCGTACAAGGGGGTGCCTCCACAGATACGCAGTATTTT.

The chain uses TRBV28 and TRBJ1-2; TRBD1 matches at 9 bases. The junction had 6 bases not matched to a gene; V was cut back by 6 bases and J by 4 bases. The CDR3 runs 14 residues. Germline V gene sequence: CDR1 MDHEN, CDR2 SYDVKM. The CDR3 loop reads CASRLGTGRYGYTF. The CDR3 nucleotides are TGTGCCAGCAGGCTTGGGACAGGGCGCTATGGCTACACCTTC.

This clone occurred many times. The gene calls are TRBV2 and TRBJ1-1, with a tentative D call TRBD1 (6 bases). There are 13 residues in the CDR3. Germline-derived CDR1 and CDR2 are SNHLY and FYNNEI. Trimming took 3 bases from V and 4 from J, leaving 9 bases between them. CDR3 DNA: TGTGCCAGCAGTGATCAGGGGAGCACTGAAGCTTTCTTT. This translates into CASSDQGSTEAFF.

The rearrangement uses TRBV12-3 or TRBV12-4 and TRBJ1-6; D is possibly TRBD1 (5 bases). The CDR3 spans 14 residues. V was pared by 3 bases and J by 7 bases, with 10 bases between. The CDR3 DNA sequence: TGTGCCAGCAGTTTCAAGGGACCGAATTCACCCCTCCACTTT. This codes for CASSFKGPNSPLHF.

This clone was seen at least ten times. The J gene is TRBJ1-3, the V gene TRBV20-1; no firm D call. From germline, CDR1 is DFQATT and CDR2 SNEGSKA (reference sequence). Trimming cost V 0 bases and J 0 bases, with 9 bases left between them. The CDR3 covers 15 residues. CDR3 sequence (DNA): TGCAGTGCTAGAGAAGGACTTGGCTCTGGAAACACCATATATTTT. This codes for CSAREGLGSGNTIYF.

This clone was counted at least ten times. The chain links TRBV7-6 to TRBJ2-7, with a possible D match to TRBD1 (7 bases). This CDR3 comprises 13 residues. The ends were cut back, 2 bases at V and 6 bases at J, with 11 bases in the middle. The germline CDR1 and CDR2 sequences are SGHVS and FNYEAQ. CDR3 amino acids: CASSLTGDSEQYF. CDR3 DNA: TGTGCCAGCAGCTTAACAGGGGACTCCGAGCAGTACTTC.

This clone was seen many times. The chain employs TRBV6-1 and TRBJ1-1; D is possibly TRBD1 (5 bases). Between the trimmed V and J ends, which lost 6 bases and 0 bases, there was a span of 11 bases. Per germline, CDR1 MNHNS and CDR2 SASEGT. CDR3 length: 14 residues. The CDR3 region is CASRISTVNTEAFF. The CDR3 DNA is TGTGCCAGCAGGATCTCGACAGTGAACACTGAAGCTTTCTTT.

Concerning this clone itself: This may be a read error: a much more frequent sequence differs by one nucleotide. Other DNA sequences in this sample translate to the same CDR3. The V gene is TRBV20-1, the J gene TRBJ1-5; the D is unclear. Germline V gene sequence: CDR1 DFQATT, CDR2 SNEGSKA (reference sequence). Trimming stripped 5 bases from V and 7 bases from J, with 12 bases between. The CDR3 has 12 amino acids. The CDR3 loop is CSAAPVQQPQHF. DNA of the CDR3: TGCAGTGCTGCTCCAGTACAGCAGCCCCAGCATTTT.

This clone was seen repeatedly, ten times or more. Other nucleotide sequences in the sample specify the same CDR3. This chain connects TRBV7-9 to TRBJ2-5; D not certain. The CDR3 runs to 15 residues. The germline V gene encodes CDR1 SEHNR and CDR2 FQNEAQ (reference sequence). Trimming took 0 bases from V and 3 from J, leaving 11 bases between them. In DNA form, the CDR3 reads TGTGCCAGCAGCTTAGCGTCCGGGTGGGAAGAGACCCAGTACTTC. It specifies CASSLASGWEETQYF.

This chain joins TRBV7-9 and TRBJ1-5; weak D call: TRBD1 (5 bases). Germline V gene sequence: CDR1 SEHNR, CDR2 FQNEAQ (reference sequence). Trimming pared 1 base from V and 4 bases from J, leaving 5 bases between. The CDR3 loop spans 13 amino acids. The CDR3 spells CASSLGQNQPQHF. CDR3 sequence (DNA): TGTGCCAGCAGCTTAGGACAGAATCAGCCCCAGCATTTT.

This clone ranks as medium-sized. CDR3 loop: CASLPFFGQPQHF. CDR3 nucleotides: TGTGCCAGCCTTCCTTTTTTTGGGCAGCCCCAGCATTTT. The rearrangement links TRBV2 to TRBJ1-5, with D hard to call. V gave up 8 bases and J gave up 7 bases, with 15 bases separating them. The CDR3 sequence is 13 residues long. Looked up from germline, CDR1 is SNHLY and CDR2 is FYNNEI.

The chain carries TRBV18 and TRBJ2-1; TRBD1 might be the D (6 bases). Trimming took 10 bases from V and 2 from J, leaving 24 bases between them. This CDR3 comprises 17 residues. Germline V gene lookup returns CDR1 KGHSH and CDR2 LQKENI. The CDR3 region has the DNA TGTGCCATCTCCGCGTTTGGGGGCACGGTCCCCTACAATGAGCAGTTCTTC. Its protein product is CAISAFGGTVPYNEQFF.